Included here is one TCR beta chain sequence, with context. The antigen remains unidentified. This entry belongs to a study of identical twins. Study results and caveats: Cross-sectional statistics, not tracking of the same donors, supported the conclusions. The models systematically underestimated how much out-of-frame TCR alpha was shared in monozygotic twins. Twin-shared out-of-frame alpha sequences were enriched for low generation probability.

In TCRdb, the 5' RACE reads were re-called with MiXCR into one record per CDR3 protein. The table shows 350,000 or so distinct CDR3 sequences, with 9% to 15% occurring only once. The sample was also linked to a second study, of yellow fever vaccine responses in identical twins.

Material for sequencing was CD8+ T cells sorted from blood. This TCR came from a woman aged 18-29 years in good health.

The CDR3 coding sequence is TGTGCCAGCAGCCCCGACAGGTTTGGGAACACTGAAGCTTTCTTT. Translated: CASSPDRFGNTEAFF. The chain carries TRBV6-1 and TRBJ1-1; D may be TRBD1 (6 bases). The germline CDR1 and CDR2 sequences are MNHNS and SASEGT. This CDR3 is built from 15 residues. With 6 bases removed from V and 1 base from J, the gap between germline ends came to 15 bases.